The rows below give T cell receptor beta chains drawn from one sample of a study of post-analysis software for immune sequencing data. TCRdb reprocessed the PCR reads via MiXCR and lists one record per CDR3 protein. Among hundreds of thousands of distinct CDR3 sequences, 59% were seen once, and the ten largest hold about 11%. The sequenced sample was blood. The receptors derive from a girl aged 2-15 years with multiple sclerosis. The CDR3 runs from the conserved cysteine through the conserved F or W. D genes are given only for firm matches.

TRBV4-2	.	TRBD2	CASSQDDSGRAWETQYF
TRBV4-1	TRBJ2-3	.	CASSPLGGEGPPDTQYF
TRBV12-3/TRBV12-4	TRBJ2-1	TRBD2	CASKGLVSGFEQFF
TRBV25-1	TRBJ2-7	.	CASSEGLKQYF
TRBV12-3/TRBV12-4	TRBJ1-6	TRBD1	CASSLVGQGGSPLHF
TRBV7-7	TRBJ2-5	.	CASSPAMRTYQETQYF
TRBV7-9	TRBJ1-2	TRBD1	CASSLGTGIYGYTF
TRBV10-3	TRBJ2-5	TRBD2	CAISREIAGFQETQYF
TRBV20-1	TRBJ1-6	.	CSAGAGVGYNSPLHF
TRBV30	TRBJ2-3	TRBD2	CAWSSERGGVDTQYF
TRBV20-1	TRBJ2-5	.	CSAREGNRQETQYF
TRBV12-3/TRBV12-4	TRBJ1-2	TRBD1	CASSSRQGGAGYTF
TRBV12-3/TRBV12-4	TRBJ2-5	.	CASSLAMGRETQYF
TRBV20-1	TRBJ1-2	.	CSAPAAGTQAGYTF
TRBV29-1	TRBJ2-7	TRBD2	CSVDGTSGSSYEQYF
TRBV6-5	TRBJ2-3	.	CASSSGEGADTRYF